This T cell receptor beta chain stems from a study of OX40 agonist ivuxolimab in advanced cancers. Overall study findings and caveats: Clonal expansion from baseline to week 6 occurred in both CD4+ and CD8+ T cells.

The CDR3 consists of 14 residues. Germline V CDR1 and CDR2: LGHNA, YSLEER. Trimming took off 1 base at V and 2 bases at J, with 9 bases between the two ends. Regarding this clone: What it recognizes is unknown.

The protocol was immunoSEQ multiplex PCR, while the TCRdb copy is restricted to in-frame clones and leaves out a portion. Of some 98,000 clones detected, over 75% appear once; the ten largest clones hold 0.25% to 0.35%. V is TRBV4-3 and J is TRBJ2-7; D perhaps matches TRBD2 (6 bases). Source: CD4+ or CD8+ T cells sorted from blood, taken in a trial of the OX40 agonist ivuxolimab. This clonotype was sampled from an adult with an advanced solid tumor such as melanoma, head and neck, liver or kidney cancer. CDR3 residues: CASSQGLEAYEQYF. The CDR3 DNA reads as TGCGCCAGCAGCCAAGGACTAGAGGCCTACGAGCAGTACTTC.